The sequence of this T cell receptor (beta chain) was determined in a study of CD8 T cells in Susac syndrome. Sequencing targeted TCR beta in blood CD8+ and CD4+ T cells. The V segment lost 4 bases and the J segment 3 bases; nucleotides outside the gene matches: 9. There are 16 residues in the CDR3. Germline lookup yields CDR1 MNHEY and CDR2 SMNVEV (reference sequence). Notes on this clonotype: The antigen is undetermined.

An amount of RNA that ranged from roughly 0.5 to 1 ug was reverse transcribed with random hexamers. By means of immunoSEQ multiplex PCR, TCR beta CDR3 spanning 54 Vbeta and 13 Jbeta underwent amplification. One entry per CDR3 protein results from TCRdb running MiXCR on the immunoSEQ multiplex PCR reads. The sample lists about 190,000 distinct CDR3 sequences, roughly 94% occurring once. Points from the study as a whole: The study recognized that the number of individuals in its TCR sequencing and HLA analysis was relatively small.

Sequenced: CD4+ T cells from PBMCs. The rearrangement links TRBV27 to TRBJ2-7, with 10 nucleotides matching TRBD1. The TCR comes from a human donor in good health. CDR3 nucleotide sequence: TGTGCCAGCAGTTCCTCCGGGACAGGGGACCACTACGAGCAGTACTTC. The encoded protein is CASSSSGTGDHYEQYF.